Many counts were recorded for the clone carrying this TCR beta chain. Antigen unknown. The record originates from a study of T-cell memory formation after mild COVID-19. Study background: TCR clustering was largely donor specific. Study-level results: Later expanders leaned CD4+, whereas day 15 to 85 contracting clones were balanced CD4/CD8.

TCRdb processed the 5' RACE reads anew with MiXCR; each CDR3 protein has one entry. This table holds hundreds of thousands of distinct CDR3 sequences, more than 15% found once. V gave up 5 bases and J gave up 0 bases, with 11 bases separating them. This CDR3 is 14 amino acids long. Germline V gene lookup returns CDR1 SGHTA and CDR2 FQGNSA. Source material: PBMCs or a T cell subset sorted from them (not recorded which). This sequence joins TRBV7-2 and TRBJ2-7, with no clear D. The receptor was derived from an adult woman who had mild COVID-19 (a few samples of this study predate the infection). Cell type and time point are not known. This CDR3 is CASSLQRNSYEQYF. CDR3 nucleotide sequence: TGTGCCAGCAGCCTTCAGCGAAACTCCTACGAGCAGTACTTC.